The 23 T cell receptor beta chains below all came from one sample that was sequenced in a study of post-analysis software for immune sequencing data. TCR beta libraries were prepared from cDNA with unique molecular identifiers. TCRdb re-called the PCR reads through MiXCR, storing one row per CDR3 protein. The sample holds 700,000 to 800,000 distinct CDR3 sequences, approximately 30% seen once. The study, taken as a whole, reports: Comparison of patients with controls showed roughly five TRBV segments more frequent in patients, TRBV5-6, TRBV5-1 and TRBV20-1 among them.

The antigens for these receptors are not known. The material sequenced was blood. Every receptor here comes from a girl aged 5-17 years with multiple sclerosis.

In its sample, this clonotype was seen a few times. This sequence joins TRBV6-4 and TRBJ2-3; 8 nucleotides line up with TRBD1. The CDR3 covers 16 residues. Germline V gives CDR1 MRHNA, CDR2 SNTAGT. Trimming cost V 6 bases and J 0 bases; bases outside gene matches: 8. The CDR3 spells CASRISTGGSTDTQYF. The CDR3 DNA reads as TGTGCCAGCAGGATTTCCACAGGGGGGAGCACAGATACGCAGTATTTT.

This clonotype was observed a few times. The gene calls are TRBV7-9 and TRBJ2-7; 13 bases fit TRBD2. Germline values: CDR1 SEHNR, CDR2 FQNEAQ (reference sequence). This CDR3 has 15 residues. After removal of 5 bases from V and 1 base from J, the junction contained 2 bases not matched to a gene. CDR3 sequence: CASSQTSGGSYEQYF. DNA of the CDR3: TGTGCCAGCAGCCAGACTAGCGGGGGGTCCTACGAGCAGTACTTC.

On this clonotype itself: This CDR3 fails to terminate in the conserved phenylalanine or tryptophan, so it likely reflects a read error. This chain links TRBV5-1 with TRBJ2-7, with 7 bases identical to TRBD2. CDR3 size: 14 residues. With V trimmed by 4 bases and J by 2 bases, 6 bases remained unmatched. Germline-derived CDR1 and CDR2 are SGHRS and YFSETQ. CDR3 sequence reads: CASSVAGVAYEQYS. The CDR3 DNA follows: TGCGCCAGCAGCGTGGCGGGGGTTGCCTACGAGCAGTACTCC.

The CDR3 loop reads CASKKRSDYGYTF. CDR3 coding DNA: TGTGCCAGCAAGAAGCGGTCGGACTATGGCTACACCTTC. The chain is built from TRBV28 and TRBJ1-2, with unresolved D. Trimming left V 7 bases short and J 3 bases short, with 12 bases between. Germline CDR1 reads MDHEN; CDR2 reads SYDVKM. CDR3 length: 13 residues.

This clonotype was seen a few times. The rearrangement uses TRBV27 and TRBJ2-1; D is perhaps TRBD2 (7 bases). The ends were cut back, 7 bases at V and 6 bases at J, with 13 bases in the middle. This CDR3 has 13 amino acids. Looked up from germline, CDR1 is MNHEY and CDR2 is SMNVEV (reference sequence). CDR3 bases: TGTGCCAGCATACGGAGGGGGGGCAATGAGCAGTTCTTC. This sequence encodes CASIRRGGNEQFF.

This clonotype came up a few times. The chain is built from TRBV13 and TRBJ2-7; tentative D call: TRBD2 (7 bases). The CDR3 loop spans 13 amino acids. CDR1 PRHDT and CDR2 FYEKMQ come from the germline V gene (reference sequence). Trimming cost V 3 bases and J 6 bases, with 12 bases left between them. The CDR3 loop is CASSFGGGAEQYF. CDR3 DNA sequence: TGTGCCAGCAGCTTTGGGGGGGGCGCCGAGCAGTACTTC.

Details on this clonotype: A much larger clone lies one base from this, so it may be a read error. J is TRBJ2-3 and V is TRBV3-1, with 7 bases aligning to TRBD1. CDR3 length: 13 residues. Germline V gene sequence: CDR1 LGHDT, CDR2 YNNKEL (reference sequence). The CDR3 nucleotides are TGTGCCAGCAGCCGGGACAGAACAGAAACGCAGTATTTT. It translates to CASSRDRTETQYF.

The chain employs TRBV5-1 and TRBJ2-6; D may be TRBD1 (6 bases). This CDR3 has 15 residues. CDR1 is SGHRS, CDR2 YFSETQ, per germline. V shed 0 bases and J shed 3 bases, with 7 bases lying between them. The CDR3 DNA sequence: TGCGCCAGCAGCTTGGCAGGGGATGGGGCCAACGTCCTGACTTTC. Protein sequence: CASSLAGDGANVLTF.

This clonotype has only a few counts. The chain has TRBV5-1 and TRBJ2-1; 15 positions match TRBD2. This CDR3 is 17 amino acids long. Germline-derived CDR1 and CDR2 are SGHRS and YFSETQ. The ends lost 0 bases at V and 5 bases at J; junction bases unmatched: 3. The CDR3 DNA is TGCGCCAGCAGCTTGGGCCGGACTAGCGGGAGGGACAATGAGCAGTTCTTC. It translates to CASSLGRTSGRDNEQFF.

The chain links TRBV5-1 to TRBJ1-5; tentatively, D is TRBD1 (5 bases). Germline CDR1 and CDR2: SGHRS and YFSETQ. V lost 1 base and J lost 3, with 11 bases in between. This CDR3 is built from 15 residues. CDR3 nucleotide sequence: TGCGCCAGCAGCTTGCTTCCGGGGCCCAATCAGCCCCAGCATTTT. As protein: CASSLLPGPNQPQHF.

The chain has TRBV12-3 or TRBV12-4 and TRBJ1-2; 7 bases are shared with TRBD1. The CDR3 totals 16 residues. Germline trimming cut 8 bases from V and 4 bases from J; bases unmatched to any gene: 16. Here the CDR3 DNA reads TGTGCCAGCGGAAAAACGGGACAGCGTGCGGGCTATGGCTACACCTTC. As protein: CASGKTGQRAGYGYTF.

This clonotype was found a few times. The CDR3 sequence: CASSTQGLAELETQYF. CDR3 nucleotides: TGTGCCAGCAGCACCCAGGGGCTAGCGGAACTAGAGACCCAGTACTTC. This sequence joins TRBV7-2 and TRBJ2-5; weak D call: TRBD2 (7 bases). The germline gives CDR1 SGHTA, CDR2 FQGNSA. The CDR3 runs 16 residues. Trimming left V 5 bases short and J 4 bases short, with 20 bases between. The variable domain in full, with the rest retrieved from reference TRBV7-2 and TRBJ2-5, is GAGVSQSPSNKVTEKGKDVELRCDPISGHTALYWYRQSLGQGLEFLIYFQGNSAPDKSGLPSDRFSAERTGGSVSTLTIQRTQQEDSAVYLCASSTQGLAELETQYFGPGTRLLVL.

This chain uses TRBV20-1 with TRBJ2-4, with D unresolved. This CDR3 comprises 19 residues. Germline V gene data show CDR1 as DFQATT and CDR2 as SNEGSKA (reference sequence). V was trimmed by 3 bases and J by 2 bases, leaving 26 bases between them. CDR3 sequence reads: CSARKMEPPFVFPKNIQYF. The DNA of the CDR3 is TGCAGTGCTAGGAAAATGGAACCTCCATTTGTTTTCCCCAAAAACATTCAGTACTTC.

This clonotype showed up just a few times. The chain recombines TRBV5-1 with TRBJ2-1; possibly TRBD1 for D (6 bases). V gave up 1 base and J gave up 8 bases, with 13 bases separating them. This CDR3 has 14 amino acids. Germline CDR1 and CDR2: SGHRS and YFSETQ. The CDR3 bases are TGCGCCAGCAGCTTGATCCCGGGACACTATGAGCAGTTCTTC. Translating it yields CASSLIPGHYEQFF.

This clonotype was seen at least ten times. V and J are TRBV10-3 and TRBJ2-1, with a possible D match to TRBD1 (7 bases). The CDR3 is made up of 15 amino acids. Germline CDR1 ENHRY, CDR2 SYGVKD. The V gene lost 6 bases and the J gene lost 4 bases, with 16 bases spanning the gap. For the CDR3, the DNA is TGTGCCATCAGGCCTAGGGGGGACAGTTACAATGAGCAGTTCTTC. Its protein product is CAIRPRGDSYNEQFF.

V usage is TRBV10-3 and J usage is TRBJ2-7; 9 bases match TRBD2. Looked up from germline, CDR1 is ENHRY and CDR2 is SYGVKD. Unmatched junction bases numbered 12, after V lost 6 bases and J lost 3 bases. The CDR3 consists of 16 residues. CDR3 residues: CAIRLGGAGGVYEQYF. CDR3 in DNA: TGTGCCATCAGGCTCGGGGGAGCGGGAGGCGTCTACGAGCAGTACTTC.

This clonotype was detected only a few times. CDR3 coding DNA: TGCAGTGCGACACCTCCGAACAGGGGGGTGGCGGGCTACACCTTC. Translated, it gives CSATPPNRGVAGYTF. V usage is TRBV20-1 and J usage is TRBJ1-2; 8 positions match TRBD1. The germline CDR1 and CDR2 sequences are DFQATT and SNEGSKA (reference sequence). Trimming at V came to 6 bases and at J to 8 bases, leaving 17 bases not matched to a gene. There are 15 residues in the CDR3.

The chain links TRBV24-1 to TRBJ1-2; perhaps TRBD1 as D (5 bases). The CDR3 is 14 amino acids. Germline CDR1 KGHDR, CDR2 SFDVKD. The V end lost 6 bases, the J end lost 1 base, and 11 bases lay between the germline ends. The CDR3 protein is CATSHTGHNYGYTF. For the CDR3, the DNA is TGTGCCACCAGTCACACGGGGCATAACTATGGCTACACCTTC.

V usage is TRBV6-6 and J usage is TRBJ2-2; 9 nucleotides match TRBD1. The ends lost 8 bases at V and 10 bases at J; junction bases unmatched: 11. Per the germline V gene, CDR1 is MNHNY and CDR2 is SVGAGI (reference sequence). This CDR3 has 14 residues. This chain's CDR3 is CASLPGTGFKELFF. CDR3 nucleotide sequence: TGTGCCAGCCTCCCCGGGACAGGGTTTAAGGAGCTGTTTTTT.

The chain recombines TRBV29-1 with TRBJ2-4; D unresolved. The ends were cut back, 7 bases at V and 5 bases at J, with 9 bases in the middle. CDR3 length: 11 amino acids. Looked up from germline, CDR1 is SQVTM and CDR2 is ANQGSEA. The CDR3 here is CSAGPQNIQYF. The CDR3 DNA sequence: TGCAGCGCAGGTCCCCAAAACATTCAGTACTTC.

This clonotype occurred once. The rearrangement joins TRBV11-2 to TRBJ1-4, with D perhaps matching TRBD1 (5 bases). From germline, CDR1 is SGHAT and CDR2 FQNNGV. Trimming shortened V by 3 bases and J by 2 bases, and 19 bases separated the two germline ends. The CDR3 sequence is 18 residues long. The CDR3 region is CASSFLRRRGGTNEKLFF. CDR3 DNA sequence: TGTGCCAGCAGCTTTCTCCGGAGGAGGGGCGGTACTAATGAAAAACTGTTTTTT.

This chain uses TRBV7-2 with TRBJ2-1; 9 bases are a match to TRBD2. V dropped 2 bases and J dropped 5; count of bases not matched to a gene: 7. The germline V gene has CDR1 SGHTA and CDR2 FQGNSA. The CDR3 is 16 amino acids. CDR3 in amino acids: CASSLISGSRDNEQFF. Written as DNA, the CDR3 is TGTGCCAGCAGCTTAATTAGCGGGAGTCGGGACAATGAGCAGTTCTTC.

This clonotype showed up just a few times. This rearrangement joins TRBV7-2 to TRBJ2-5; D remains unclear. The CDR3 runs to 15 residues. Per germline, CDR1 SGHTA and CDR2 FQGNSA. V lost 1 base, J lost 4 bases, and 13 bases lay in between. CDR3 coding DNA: TGTGCCAGCAGCTTAGGTGGCCTTACGGGAGAGACCCAGTACTTC. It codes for CASSLGGLTGETQYF.